These 3 T cell receptor beta chains share one sample of origin, sequenced in a study of PD-L1 blockade in urothelial cancer. Sequencing used immunoSEQ multiplex PCR; TCRdb keeps in-frame clones, though not all of them. The sample contains under 120,000 clones, over 75% of which appear only once. The source was PBMCs, collected around atezolizumab (anti-PD-L1) treatment. The receptors shown here come from a man aged 50 to 59 with urothelial cancer.

The chain couples TRBV30 to TRBJ2-2; the D gene is possibly TRBD1 (5 bases). The germline V gene encodes CDR1 GTSNPN and CDR2 SVGIG (reference sequence). The CDR3 is made up of 14 amino acids. Trimming took 4 bases from V and 1 from J, leaving 10 bases between them. DNA for the CDR3: TGTGCCTGGATTGCTCAGGGGAACACCGGGGAGCTGTTTTTT. Its protein is CAWIAQGNTGELFF.

With regard to this clone: Other DNA sequences from this sample encode an identical CDR3 as well. The chain recombines TRBV18 with TRBJ1-1; D is possibly TRBD1 (5 bases). The CDR3 spans 13 residues. Germline V lookup: CDR1 KGHSH, CDR2 LQKENI. Deletions cut 2 bases from V and 1 base from J, with 5 bases between. For the CDR3, the DNA is TGTGCCAGCTCACCAGGACAGAACACTGAAGCTTTCTTT. It is translated as CASSPGQNTEAFF.

Remarks on this clone: This CDR3 is also generated by other DNA sequences in the sample. The J gene is TRBJ2-7, the V gene TRBV28; no reliable D call. V was cut by 2 bases and J by 4 bases, with 3 bases left in between. The CDR3 length is 11 residues. Germline V lookup: CDR1 MDHEN, CDR2 SYDVKM. The CDR3 sequence is CASSLRYEQYF. The DNA for the CDR3 is TGTGCCAGCAGTTTACGTTACGAGCAGTACTTC.